A single count supports the clone carrying this T cell receptor beta chain. The data were produced by immunoSEQ multiplex PCR, yet TCRdb's version contains in-frame clones alone and is incomplete. The data hold roughly 500,000 clones, with over 75% observed a single time. The data were taken from a study of blood T cell repertoires in COVID-19. The CDR3 loop spans 20 amino acids. CDR1 is MNHEY and CDR2 is SVGEGT in the germline V gene. With V trimmed by 6 bases and J by 5 bases, 23 bases remained unmatched. The chain combines TRBV6-2 or TRBV6-3 with TRBJ2-5, with 11 bases fitting TRBD2. The receptor's source is a woman between 40 and 55 years old who had recovered from COVID-19. Material: PBMCs or T cells enriched from blood (not recorded which). The chain's CDR3 is CASSHQVTSGKVLGWETQYF. The CDR3, as DNA: TGTGCCAGCAGCCACCAAGTGACTAGCGGGAAGGTCCTGGGGTGGGAGACCCAGTACTTC.